This entry lists 14 T cell receptor beta chains sequenced from one sample in a study of cytomegalovirus exposure and HLA in healthy donors. The PCR contained 60 Vbeta and 13 Jbeta primers. This table comes from immunoSEQ multiplex PCR, and its TCRdb copy is limited to in-frame clones, with some not included. The table records some 240,000 clones, 92% of them present only once. Sequenced sample: PBMCs. These receptors all come from a girl aged 2-15 years in good health and CMV-seronegative.

Comment on this clone: Without the conserved terminal phenylalanine or tryptophan, this CDR3 likely stems from a read error. It is unclear where the CDR3 begins or ends on the DNA, so no DNA is shown, and the CDR3 is as TCRdb lists it. The chain couples TRBV6-1 to TRBJ1-1; the table's D gene call, TRBD1, was not cross checked with the DNA. The CDR3 adds up to 14 amino acids, both ends counted. CDR1 is MNHNS and CDR2 is SASEGT in the germline V gene. The CDR3 here is CASRDSREGGADAC.

The chain joins TRBV5-4 to TRBJ1-1, with TRBD1 identical over 7 bases. V was pared by 1 base and J by 4 bases, with 1 base of the junction left unmatched. The CDR3 loop spans 13 amino acids. The germline CDR1 and CDR2 sequences are SGHNT and YYREEE (reference sequence). CDR3 sequence reads: CASSLQGGTEAFF. CDR3 in DNA: TGTGCCAGCAGCTTGCAGGGGGGCACTGAAGCTTTCTTT.

This rearrangement joins TRBV7-8 to TRBJ2-7; 13 bases fit TRBD2. The CDR3 totals 18 residues. The germline gives CDR1 SGHVS, CDR2 FQNEAQ. J was trimmed by 2 bases and V by 5 bases; bases with no gene match: 12. The CDR3 bases are TGTGCCAGCAGCCAGGGGACTAGCGGGATATTCCCCCCCTACGAGCAGTACTTC. Translated, it gives CASSQGTSGIFPPYEQYF.

This sequence joins TRBV1 and TRBJ2-3; the table assigns TRBD2, which was not confirmed against the DNA. TRBV1 is listed as a pseudogene. The CDR3 runs to 16 residues. CDR3 DNA sequence: TGCACCAGCAGCTTTAGAGCGGGGGGGCGAACAGATACGCAGTATTTT. Encoded protein: CTSSFRAGGRTDTQYF.

The chain links TRBV5-1 to TRBJ2-3, with a possible D match to TRBD1 (5 bases). Germline lookup yields CDR1 SGHRS and CDR2 YFSETQ. Trimming took 0 bases from V and 4 from J, leaving 9 bases between them. The CDR3 loop spans 14 amino acids. CDR3 DNA: TGCGCCAGCAGCTTGGTTTCAGGGCCAGATACGCAGTATTTT. This sequence encodes CASSLVSGPDTQYF.

The V call is TRBV6-5, the J call TRBJ1-4; D is unresolved. V was shortened by 0 bases and J by 4 bases, with 9 bases between the two germline ends. Per the germline V gene, CDR1 is MNHEY and CDR2 is SVGAGI. CDR3 length: 15 residues. CDR3 nucleotide sequence: TGTGCCAGCAGTTACTCGACCCAGGTTAATGAAAAACTGTTTTTT. It is translated as CASSYSTQVNEKLFF.

The V and J genes are TRBV10-2 and TRBJ1-4, with D hard to call. Germline V gene sequence: CDR1 WSHSY, CDR2 SAAADI. The length of the CDR3 is 14 residues. V shed 4 bases and J shed 0 bases, with 6 bases lying between them. The CDR3, as DNA: TGCGCCAGCAGTGTTCTCGCAACTAATGAAAAACTGTTTTTT. Amino acids: CASSVLATNEKLFF.

The chain uses TRBV7-2 and TRBJ2-3; 7 bases are a match to TRBD2. The germline CDR1 and CDR2 sequences are SGHTA and FQGNSA. CDR3 size: 14 residues. Unmatched junction bases numbered 1, after V lost 0 bases and J lost 4 bases. The CDR3 bases are TGTGCCAGCAGCTTAGCGGGAGGGGCAGATACGCAGTATTTT. Its protein is CASSLAGGADTQYF.

The J gene is TRBJ2-2, the V gene TRBV7-6, with 9 bases matching TRBD2. The CDR3 consists of 17 residues. Germline CDR1 is SGHVS and CDR2 is FNYEAQ. J lost 4 bases, V lost 7 bases, and 13 bases had no gene match. The CDR3 DNA follows: TGTGCCAGCACCCCCTCTGGGCTAGCGGGAATCACCGGGGAGCTGTTTTTT. This encodes CASTPSGLAGITGELFF.

CDR3 protein: CASSIAGGRETQYF. In nucleotides, the CDR3 is TGTGCCAGTAGTATAGCGGGAGGTCGAGAGACCCAGTACTTC. V usage is TRBV19 and J usage is TRBJ2-5; 7 bases are a match to TRBD2. This CDR3 has 14 residues. Germline V gives CDR1 LNHDA, CDR2 SQIVND (reference sequence). The trim removed 1 base at V and 4 bases at J, leaving 3 bases unmatched.

A note on this clone: Since the CDR3 does not end with the conserved phenylalanine or tryptophan, this likely comes from a read error. The chain uses TRBV9 and TRBJ1-1; D may be TRBD1 (6 bases). Germline CDR1 is SGDLS and CDR2 is YYNGEE. V shed 0 bases and J shed 1 base, with 10 bases lying between them. CDR3 length: 15 residues. CDR3 region: CASSVGDNKNTEAFV. The CDR3 DNA reads as TGTGCCAGCAGCGTAGGGGACAATAAGAACACTGAAGCTTTCGTT.

This clone was seen a single time. V gene TRBV15 combines with J gene TRBJ2-6; the D gene is possibly TRBD2 (5 bases). Trimming removed 0 bases at V and 1 base at J, with 13 bases between. CDR3 length equals 18 residues. From germline, CDR1 is LNHNV and CDR2 YYDKDF (reference sequence). CDR3 sequence: CATSRDDSSGSGANVLTF. CDR3 DNA: TGTGCCACCAGCAGAGATGATTCGTCGGGATCTGGGGCCAACGTCCTGACTTTC. Full variable domain (remainder filled in from reference TRBV15 and TRBJ2-6): DAMVIQNPRYQVTQFGKPVTLSCSQTLNHNVMYWYQQKSSQAPKLLFHYYDKDFNNEADTPDNFQSRRPNTSFCFLDIRSPGLGDTAMYLCATSRDDSSGSGANVLTFGAGSRLTVL.

The V call is TRBV12-5, the J call TRBJ2-1, with D perhaps matching TRBD2 (5 bases). Germline V gene sequence: CDR1 LGHNT, CDR2 FRNRAP. V lost 7 bases and J 4 bases, leaving 26 bases between the germline ends. The CDR3 is 18 amino acids. CDR3 sequence reads: CASALLARGLGEYNEQFF. CDR3 sequence (DNA): TGTGCTAGTGCCCTGTTGGCTCGCGGCCTTGGGGAGTACAATGAGCAGTTCTTC.

The V and J genes are TRBV9 and TRBJ2-7; possibly TRBD1 for D (6 bases). Germline V gene data show CDR1 as SGDLS and CDR2 as YYNGEE. V was clipped by 4 bases and J by 6 bases, with 17 bases between them. This CDR3 is built from 14 residues. The CDR3 DNA sequence: TGTGCCAGCAGCCCCCCCGGACAGCGGCGCGAGCAGTACTTC. Its protein is CASSPPGQRREQYF.